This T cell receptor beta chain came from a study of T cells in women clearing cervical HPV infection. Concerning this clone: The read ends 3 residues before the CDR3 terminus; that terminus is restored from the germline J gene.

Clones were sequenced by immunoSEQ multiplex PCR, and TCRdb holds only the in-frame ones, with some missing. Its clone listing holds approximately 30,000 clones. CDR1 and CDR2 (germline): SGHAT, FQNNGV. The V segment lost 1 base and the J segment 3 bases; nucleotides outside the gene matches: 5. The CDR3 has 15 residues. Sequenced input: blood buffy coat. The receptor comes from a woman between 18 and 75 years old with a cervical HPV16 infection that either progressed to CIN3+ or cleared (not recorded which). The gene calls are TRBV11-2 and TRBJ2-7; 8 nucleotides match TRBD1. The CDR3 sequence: CASSLGPGGIYEQYF. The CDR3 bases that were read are TGTGCCAGCAGCTTAGGGCCAGGGGGCATCTACGAG.